This T cell receptor beta chain is from a study of blood T cell repertoires in COVID-19. In the study overall: Sources were T cells, B-cell-depleted T cells, or PBMCs; the material itself was cDNA or gDNA.

Original data processing: Reference gene primer amplification gave estimated nucleated cell counts. Clones were sequenced by immunoSEQ multiplex PCR, and TCRdb holds only the in-frame ones, with some missing. The V and J calls and clone size were taken over from that table, and D and trimming were inferred from the DNA. The repertoire consists of about 290,000 clones, with about 85% occurring once and the leading ten covering around 4.5%. The TCR sequence derives from a woman aged 45-65 years with active or convalescent COVID-19. The source material was peripheral blood.

The CDR3 bases are TGTGCCAGCAGCTCCCCAACCCGGACAGGGGGAGACACAGATACGCAGTATTTT. This encodes CASSSPTRTGGDTDTQYF. The chain recombines TRBV11-2 with TRBJ2-3; TRBD1 matches at 10 bases. The CDR3 covers 18 residues. CDR1 is SGHAT and CDR2 is FQNNGV in the germline V gene. J was trimmed by 2 bases and V by 4 bases; bases with no gene match: 12.